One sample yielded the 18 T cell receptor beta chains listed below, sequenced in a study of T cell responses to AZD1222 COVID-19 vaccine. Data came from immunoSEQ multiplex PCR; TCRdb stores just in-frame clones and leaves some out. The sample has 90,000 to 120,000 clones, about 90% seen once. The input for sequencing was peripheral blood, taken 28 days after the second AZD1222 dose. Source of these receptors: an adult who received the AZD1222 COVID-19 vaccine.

CDR3 protein: CASRLAWTENQPQHF. DNA for the CDR3: TGTGCAAGTCGCTTAGCTTGGACGGAGAATCAGCCCCAGCATTTT. The chain links TRBV12-2 to TRBJ1-5. TRBV12-2 is designated a pseudogene. CDR3 size: 15 residues.

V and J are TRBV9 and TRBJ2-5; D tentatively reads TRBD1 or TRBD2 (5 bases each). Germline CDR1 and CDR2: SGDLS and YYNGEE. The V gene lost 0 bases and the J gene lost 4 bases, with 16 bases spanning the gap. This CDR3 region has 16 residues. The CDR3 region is CASSVGGSGSAETQYF. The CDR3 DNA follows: TGTGCCAGCAGCGTAGGGGGGTCGGGAAGCGCAGAGACCCAGTACTTC.

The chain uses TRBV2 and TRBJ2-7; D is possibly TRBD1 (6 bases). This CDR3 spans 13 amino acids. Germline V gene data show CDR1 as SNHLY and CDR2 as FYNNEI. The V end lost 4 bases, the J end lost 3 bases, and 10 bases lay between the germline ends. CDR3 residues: CASSALQGYEQYF. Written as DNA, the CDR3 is TGTGCCAGCAGTGCACTACAGGGCTACGAGCAGTACTTC.

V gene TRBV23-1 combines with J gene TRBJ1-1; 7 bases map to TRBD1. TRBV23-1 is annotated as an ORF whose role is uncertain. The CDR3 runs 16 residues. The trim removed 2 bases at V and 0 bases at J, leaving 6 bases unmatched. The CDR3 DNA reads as TGCGCCAGCAGTCAAGGACAGGCGCCAATGAACACTGAAGCTTTCTTT. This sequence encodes CASSQGQAPMNTEAFF.

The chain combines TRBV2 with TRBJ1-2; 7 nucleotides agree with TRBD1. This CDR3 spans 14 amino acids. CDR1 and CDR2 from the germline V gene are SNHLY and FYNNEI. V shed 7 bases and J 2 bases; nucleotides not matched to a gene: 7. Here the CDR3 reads CASIRQGLNYGYTF. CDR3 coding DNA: TGTGCCAGCATTAGACAGGGCTTGAACTATGGCTACACCTTC.

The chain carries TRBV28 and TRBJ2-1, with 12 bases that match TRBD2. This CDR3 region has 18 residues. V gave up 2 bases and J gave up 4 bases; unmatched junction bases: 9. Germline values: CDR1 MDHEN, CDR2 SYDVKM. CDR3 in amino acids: CASSLGLAGGPAYNEQFF. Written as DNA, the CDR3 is TGTGCCAGCAGTTTAGGTCTAGCGGGAGGGCCAGCGTACAATGAGCAGTTCTTC.

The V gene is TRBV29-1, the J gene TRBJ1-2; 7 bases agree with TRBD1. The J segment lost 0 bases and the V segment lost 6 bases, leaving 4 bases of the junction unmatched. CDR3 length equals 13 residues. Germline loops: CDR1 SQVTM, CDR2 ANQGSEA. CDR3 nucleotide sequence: TGCAGCGTCGACAGGGAAGCTAACTATGGCTACACCTTC. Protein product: CSVDREANYGYTF.

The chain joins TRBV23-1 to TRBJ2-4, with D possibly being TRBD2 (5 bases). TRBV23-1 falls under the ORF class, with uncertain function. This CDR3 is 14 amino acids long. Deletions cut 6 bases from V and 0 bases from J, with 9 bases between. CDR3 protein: CASSVRGAKNIQYF. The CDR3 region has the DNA TGCGCCAGCAGCGTACGGGGAGCCAAAAACATTCAGTACTTC.

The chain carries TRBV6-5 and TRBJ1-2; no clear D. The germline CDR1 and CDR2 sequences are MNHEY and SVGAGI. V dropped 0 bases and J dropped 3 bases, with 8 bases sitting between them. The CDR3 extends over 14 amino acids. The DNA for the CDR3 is TGTGCCAGCAGTTACTCGAGAAAGGACTATGGCTACACCTTC. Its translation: CASSYSRKDYGYTF.

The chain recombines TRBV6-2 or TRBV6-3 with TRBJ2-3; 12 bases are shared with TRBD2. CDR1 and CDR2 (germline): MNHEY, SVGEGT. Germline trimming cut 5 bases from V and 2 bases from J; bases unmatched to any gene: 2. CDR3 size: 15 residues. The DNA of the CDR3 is TGTGCCAGCAGTGCTAGCGGGAGGGCCACAGATACGCAGTATTTT. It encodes CASSASGRATDTQYF.

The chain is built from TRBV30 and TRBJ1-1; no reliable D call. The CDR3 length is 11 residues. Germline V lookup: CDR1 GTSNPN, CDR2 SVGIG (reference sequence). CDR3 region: CAAVGDTEAFF. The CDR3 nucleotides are TGTGCTGCGGTCGGGGACACTGAAGCTTTCTTT.

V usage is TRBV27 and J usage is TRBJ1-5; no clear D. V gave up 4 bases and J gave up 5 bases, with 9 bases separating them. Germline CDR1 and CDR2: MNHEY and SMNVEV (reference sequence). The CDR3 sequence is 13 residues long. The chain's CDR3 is CASSSAADQPQHF. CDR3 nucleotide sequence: TGTGCCAGCAGTTCCGCTGCAGATCAGCCCCAGCATTTT.

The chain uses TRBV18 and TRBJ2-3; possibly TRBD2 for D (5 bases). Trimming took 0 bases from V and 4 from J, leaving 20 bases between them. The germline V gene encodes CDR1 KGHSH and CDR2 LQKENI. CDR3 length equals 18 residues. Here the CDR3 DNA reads TGTGCCAGCTCACCACCGTTCTACGAGGGCGCGGAGGCAGATACGCAGTATTTT. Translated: CASSPPFYEGAEADTQYF.

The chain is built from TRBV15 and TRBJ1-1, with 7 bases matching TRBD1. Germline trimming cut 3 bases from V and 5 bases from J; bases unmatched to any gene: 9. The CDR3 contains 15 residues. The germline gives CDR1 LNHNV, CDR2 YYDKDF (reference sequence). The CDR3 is CATSRTITGVTEAFF. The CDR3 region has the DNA TGTGCCACCAGCAGGACTATTACAGGGGTAACTGAAGCTTTCTTT.

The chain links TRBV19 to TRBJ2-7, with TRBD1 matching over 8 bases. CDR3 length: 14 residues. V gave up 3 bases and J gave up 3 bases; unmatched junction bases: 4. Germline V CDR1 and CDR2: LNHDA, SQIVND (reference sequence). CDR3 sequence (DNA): TGTGCCAGTAGTATCGGGACAGGCCGCTACGAGCAGTACTTC. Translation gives CASSIGTGRYEQYF. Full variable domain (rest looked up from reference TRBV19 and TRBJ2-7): DGGITQSPKYLFRKEGQNVTLSCEQNLNHDAMYWYRQDPGQGLRLIYYSQIVNDFQKGDIAEGYSVSREKKESFPLTVTSAQKNPTAFYLCASSIGTGRYEQYFGPGTRLTVT.

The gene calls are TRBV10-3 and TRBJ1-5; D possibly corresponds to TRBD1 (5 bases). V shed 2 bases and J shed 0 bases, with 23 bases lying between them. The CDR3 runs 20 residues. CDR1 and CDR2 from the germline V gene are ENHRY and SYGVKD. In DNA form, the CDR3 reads TGTGCCATCAGTGAGAACGGGGGAGGGTCCTACATCTATAGCAATCAGCCCCAGCATTTT. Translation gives CAISENGGGSYIYSNQPQHF.

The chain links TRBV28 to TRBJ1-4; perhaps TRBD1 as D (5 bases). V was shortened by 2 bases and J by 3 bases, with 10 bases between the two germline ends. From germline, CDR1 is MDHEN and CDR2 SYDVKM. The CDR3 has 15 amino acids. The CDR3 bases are TGTGCCAGCAGTTTACCCGGGGCTGCTAATGAAAAACTGTTTTTT. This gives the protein CASSLPGAANEKLFF. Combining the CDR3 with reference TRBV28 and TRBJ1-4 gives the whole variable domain DVKVTQSSRYLVKRTGEKVFLECVQDMDHENMFWYRQDPGLGLRLIYFSYDVKMKEKGDIPEGYSVSREKKERFSLILESASTNQTSMYLCASSLPGAANEKLFFGSGTQLSVL.

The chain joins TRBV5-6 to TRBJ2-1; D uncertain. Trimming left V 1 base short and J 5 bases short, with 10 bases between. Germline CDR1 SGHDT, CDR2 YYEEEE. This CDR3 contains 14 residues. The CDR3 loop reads CASSLRPGHNEQFF. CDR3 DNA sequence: TGTGCCAGCAGCTTGAGGCCTGGCCACAATGAGCAGTTCTTC.